One and the same sample provided the 3 T cell receptor beta chains below, sequenced in a study of blood T cell repertoires in COVID-19. The table came from immunoSEQ multiplex PCR; TCRdb's copy has only in-frame clones and leaves some out. Of 50,000 or so clones in the sample, around 83% were seen once. Sequencing input: peripheral blood. These receptors all come from a man aged 60 to 69 with active COVID-19.

This rearrangement joins TRBV29-1 to TRBJ2-1; D possibly corresponds to TRBD1 (6 bases). V dropped 7 bases and J dropped 1 base, with 11 bases sitting between them. The CDR3 spans 13 residues. Germline V gene sequence: CDR1 SQVTM, CDR2 ANQGSEA. The CDR3 protein is CSASRGSYNEQFF. For the CDR3, the DNA is TGCAGCGCCAGCAGGGGTTCCTACAATGAGCAGTTCTTC.

This chain joins TRBV19 and TRBJ2-7; D uncertain. The V end was cut by 11 bases, the J end by 4 bases, with 12 bases between. CDR1 and CDR2 from the germline V gene are LNHDA and SQIVND (reference sequence). The CDR3 has 11 amino acids. The CDR3: CASSFGYEQYF. DNA for the CDR3: TGTGCCTCCAGCTTCGGGTACGAGCAGTACTTC.

The chain has TRBV2 and TRBJ1-6; perhaps TRBD1 as D (5 bases). This CDR3 is 13 amino acids long. Deletions cut 7 bases from V and 7 bases from J, with 11 bases between. Germline CDR1 is SNHLY and CDR2 is FYNNEI. The CDR3 nucleotides read TGTGCCAGCATGGGAGGGGAGAATTCACCCCTCCACTTT. It yields the protein CASMGGENSPLHF.